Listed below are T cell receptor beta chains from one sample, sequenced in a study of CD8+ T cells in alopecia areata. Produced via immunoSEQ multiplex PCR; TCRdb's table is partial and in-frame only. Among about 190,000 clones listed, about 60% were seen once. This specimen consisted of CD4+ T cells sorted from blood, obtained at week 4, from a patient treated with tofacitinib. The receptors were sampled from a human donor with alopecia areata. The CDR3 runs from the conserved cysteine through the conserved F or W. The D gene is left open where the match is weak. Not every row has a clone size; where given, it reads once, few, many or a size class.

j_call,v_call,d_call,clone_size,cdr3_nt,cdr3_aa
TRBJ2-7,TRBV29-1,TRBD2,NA,TGCAGCGGGGGACTAGGTGCCTACGAGCAGTACTTC,CSGGLGAYEQYF
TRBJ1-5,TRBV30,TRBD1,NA,TGTGCCTGGAGTATCGGGACAGGGAGATTAATTCGCAATCAGCCCCAGCATTTT,CAWSIGTGRLIRNQPQHF
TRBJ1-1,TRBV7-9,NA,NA,TGTGCCAGCAGCCCACAGGGAGCGGTCACTGAAGCTTTCTTT,CASSPQGAVTEAFF
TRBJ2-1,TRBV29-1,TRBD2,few,TGCAGCGTTCCGAGAGGTAGCGGGAGCCGTTACAATGAGCAGTTCTTC,CSVPRGSGSRYNEQFF
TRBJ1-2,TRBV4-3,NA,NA,TGCGCCAGCAGCCAAGAACAGGGAGAAGGCTATGGCTACACCTTC,CASSQEQGEGYGYTF
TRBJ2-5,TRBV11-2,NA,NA,TGTGCCAGCAGCTTAGATTCGACCAGAGAGACCCAGTACTTC,CASSLDSTRETQYF
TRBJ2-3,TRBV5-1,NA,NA,TGCGCCAGCAGGGCGGGGTCGGATACGCAGTATTTT,CASRAGSDTQYF
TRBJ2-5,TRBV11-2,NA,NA,TGTGCCAGCAGCTTTACAGAGACCCAGTACTTC,CASSFTETQYF
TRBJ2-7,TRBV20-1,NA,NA,TGCAGTGCTAGAGAAAGCTACGAGCAGTACTTC,CSARESYEQYF
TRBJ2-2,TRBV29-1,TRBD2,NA,TGCAGCGTTGAGTTAAGCGGGAGGAATTCCGGGGAGCTGTTTTTT,CSVELSGRNSGELFF
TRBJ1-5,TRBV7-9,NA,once,TGTGCCAGCAGCCACCCGAATCAGCCCCAGCATTTT,CASSHPNQPQHF
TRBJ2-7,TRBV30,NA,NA,TGTGCCTGGATGAAGGGGTCCTACGAGCAGTACTTC,CAWMKGSYEQYF
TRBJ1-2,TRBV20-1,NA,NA,TGCAGTGCTAGGGAGAATGGCTACACCTTC,CSARENGYTF
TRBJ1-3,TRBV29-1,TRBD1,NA,TGCAGCGTTGGACAGGGGGTAAACACCATATATTTT,CSVGQGVNTIYF
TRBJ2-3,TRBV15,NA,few,TGTGCCACCAGCAGAGTATTGCAGGGTACGCAGTATTTT,CATSRVLQGTQYF
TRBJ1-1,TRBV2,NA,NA,TGTGCCAGCAGCGAGGGGAGAGGGGCTGAAGCTTTCTTT,CASSEGRGAEAFF
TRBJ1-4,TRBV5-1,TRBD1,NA,TGCGCCAGCAGCTTGTACGGGACAGCTAATGAAAAACTGTTTTTT,CASSLYGTANEKLFF
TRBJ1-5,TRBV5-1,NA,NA,TGCGCCAGCAGCCCTGACCCCCGGGGAGGGGGGCGGGGAGTTCAGCCCCAGCATTTT,CASSPDPRGGGRGVQPQHF
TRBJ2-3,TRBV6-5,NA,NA,TGTGCCAGCAGTTCCCGGGGGCCGGGCACAGATACGCAGTATTTT,CASSSRGPGTDTQYF
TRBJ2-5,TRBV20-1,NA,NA,TGCAGTGCTGGGGTCGCGGGATTCCAGTACTTC,CSAGVAGFQYF
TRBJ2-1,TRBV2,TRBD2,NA,TGTGCCAGCGCGGGAGACTCCTACAATGAGCAGTTCTTC,CASAGDSYNEQFF
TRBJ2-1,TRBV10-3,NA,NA,TGTGCCATCAGTGAGTCAGGGGGGCCCAATGAGCAGTTCTTC,CAISESGGPNEQFF
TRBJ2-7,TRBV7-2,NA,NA,TGTGCCAGCACCCGGGACCGGGCCTACGAGCAGTACTTC,CASTRDRAYEQYF
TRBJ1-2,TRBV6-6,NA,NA,TGTGCCAGCCGGGACGGGGAGTATGGCTACACCTTC,CASRDGEYGYTF